A single sample gave rise to the 10 T cell receptor beta chains below, sequenced in a study of cytomegalovirus exposure and HLA in healthy donors. The PCR contained 60 Vbeta and 13 Jbeta primers. The protocol was immunoSEQ multiplex PCR, while the TCRdb copy is restricted to in-frame clones and leaves out a portion. Of some 98,000 clones in the sample, about 80% were seen once. The sequenced material came from PBMCs. These receptors were obtained from a female donor in good health and CMV-seropositive.

The chain is built from TRBV10-3 and TRBJ1-1; no definite D call. CDR1 is ENHRY and CDR2 is SYGVKD in the germline V gene. V gave up 5 bases and J gave up 1 base, with 11 bases separating them. The CDR3 is 14 amino acids. The DNA of the CDR3 is TGTGCCATCAGTAGCGTTAGTTCGAACACTGAAGCTTTCTTT. It codes for CAISSVSSNTEAFF.

J is TRBJ1-3 and V is TRBV25-1; TRBD1 is a possible D gene (6 bases). The CDR3 is made up of 14 amino acids. With 8 bases removed from V and 3 bases from J, the gap between germline ends came to 14 bases. CDR1 is MGHDK and CDR2 is SYGVNS in the germline V gene. CDR3 amino acids: CASLGALSGNTIYF. CDR3 nucleotides: TGTGCCAGCCTGGGGGCCTTGAGTGGAAACACCATATATTTT.

V gene TRBV5-1 combines with J gene TRBJ2-1; 14 bases agree with TRBD2. J lost 8 bases, V lost 2 bases, and 9 bases had no gene match. This CDR3 is 17 amino acids long. Germline V gene lookup returns CDR1 SGHRS and CDR2 YFSETQ. In nucleotides, the CDR3 is TGCGCCAGCAGCTTATTGGGACTAGCGGGAGAACGGCATGAGCAGTTCTTC. The encoded protein is CASSLLGLAGERHEQFF. Full variable domain (missing parts from reference TRBV5-1 and TRBJ2-1): KAGVTQTPRYLIKTRGQQVTLSCSPISGHRSVSWYQQTPGQGLQFLFEYFSETQRNKGNFPGRFSGRQFSNSRSEMNVSTLELGDSALYLCASSLLGLAGERHEQFFGPGTRLTVL.

This rearrangement joins TRBV5-1 to TRBJ1-1, with a weak D call TRBD1 (5 bases). Per the germline V gene, CDR1 is SGHRS and CDR2 is YFSETQ. This CDR3 is 18 amino acids long. V lost 1 base to trimming and J lost 1 base, with 20 bases between them. CDR3 amino acids: CASSLLWGGVPKNTEAFF. As DNA, the CDR3 is TGCGCCAGCAGCTTGTTGTGGGGGGGGGTTCCGAAGAACACTGAAGCTTTCTTT.

The genes are TRBV11-2 and TRBJ2-7, with D uncertain. Trimming cost V 0 bases and J 6 bases, with 12 bases left between them. The CDR3 covers 14 residues. Germline V gives CDR1 SGHAT, CDR2 FQNNGV. CDR3 coding DNA: TGTGCCAGCAGCTTAGATCAGGCCAGTCGCGAGCAGTACTTC. Amino acids: CASSLDQASREQYF.

This sequence joins TRBV6-6 and TRBJ2-7, with 10 bases lining up with TRBD1. With V trimmed by 6 bases and J by 6 bases, 5 bases remained unmatched. Germline values: CDR1 MNHNY, CDR2 SVGAGI (reference sequence). This CDR3 is 13 amino acids long. The CDR3: CASRTGTGVEQYF. The CDR3 nucleotides read TGTGCCAGCAGAACGGGGACAGGGGTCGAGCAGTACTTC.

In this sample, this clone turned up a few times. V is TRBV28 and J is TRBJ1-2; 7 bases are shared with TRBD1. Germline CDR1 and CDR2: MDHEN and SYDVKM. V dropped 3 bases and J dropped 2; count of bases not matched to a gene: 0. The CDR3 consists of 13 residues. CDR3 in amino acids: CASSLGQNYGYTF. CDR3 sequence (DNA): TGTGCCAGCAGTTTGGGACAGAACTATGGCTACACCTTC.

The chain joins TRBV5-1 to TRBJ1-5; D may be TRBD1 (6 bases). From germline, CDR1 is SGHRS and CDR2 YFSETQ. CDR3 length: 13 amino acids. V gave up 4 bases and J gave up 1 base, with 6 bases separating them. The CDR3 loop reads CASSQGSNQPQHF. For the CDR3, the DNA is TGCGCCAGCAGCCAGGGGAGCAATCAGCCCCAGCATTTT.

This chain links TRBV13 with TRBJ1-1; 8 bases align to TRBD1. CDR3 length: 20 residues. CDR1 PRHDT and CDR2 FYEKMQ come from the germline V gene (reference sequence). V lost 1 base to trimming and J lost 1 base; unmatched junction nucleotides: 17. The CDR3 loop is CASSLVPPGTGPPRNTEAFF. DNA of the CDR3: TGTGCCAGCAGCTTAGTTCCTCCCGGGACAGGTCCTCCCCGGAACACTGAAGCTTTCTTT.

The chain couples TRBV19 to TRBJ2-7; TRBD1 aligns across 8 bases. Germline V lookup: CDR1 LNHDA, CDR2 SQIVND (reference sequence). The CDR3 loop spans 14 amino acids. V lost 3 bases, J lost 3 bases, and 4 bases stayed unmatched. CDR3 loop: CASSMGQEYYEQYF. CDR3 nucleotide sequence: TGTGCCAGTAGTATGGGACAGGAGTACTACGAGCAGTACTTC.